Listed below are T cell receptor beta chains from one sample, sequenced in a study of blood T cell repertoires in COVID-19. Clones were sequenced by immunoSEQ multiplex PCR, and TCRdb holds only the in-frame ones, with some missing. The sample has 120,000 to 150,000 clones, 85% to 90% seen once. Sequencing was performed on peripheral blood. The receptors originated from a woman aged 55 to 70 with active COVID-19. CDR3s include the opening cysteine and the closing phenylalanine or tryptophan. Each record gives: J gene, clone size, V gene, D gene, CDR3 protein, CDR3 DNA. D genes are given only for firm matches. Size tells how often a clone was seen (once, few, many) or the class of an expanded clone, and some rows leave it out.

>TRBJ2-7|.|TRBV3-1/TRBV3-2|TRBD1
CASSQDMAGGRISYEQYF
TGTGCCAGCAGCCAAGACATGGCAGGGGGACGTATCTCCTACGAGCAGTACTTC
>TRBJ2-3|.|TRBV7-3|.
CASSPPSSTDTQYF
TGTGCCAGCAGCCCCCCTTCTAGCACAGATACGCAGTATTTT
>TRBJ2-7|.|TRBV7-9|.
CASSSGVSGYEQYF
TGTGCCAGCAGCTCAGGGGTTTCGGGCTACGAGCAGTACTTC
>TRBJ2-3|.|TRBV25-1|TRBD1
CASSGLGQGRTDTQYF
TGTGCCAGCAGTGGCCTCGGACAGGGACGGACAGATACGCAGTATTTT
>TRBJ2-2|.|TRBV5-1|.
CASSLVSGANTGELFF
TGCGCCAGCAGCTTGGTCTCCGGGGCGAACACCGGGGAGCTGTTTTTT
>TRBJ2-1|.|TRBV28|TRBD2
CASSSRGTSGSYNEQFF
TGTGCCAGCAGTTCGAGAGGGACTAGCGGGAGTTACAATGAGCAGTTCTTC
>TRBJ2-7|.|TRBV5-6|TRBD1
CASSLRGTGGVYEQYF
TGTGCCAGCAGCCTTAGGGGGACAGGGGGCGTCTACGAGCAGTACTTC
>TRBJ1-1|few|TRBV30|TRBD1
CAWSRRTGPEAFF
TGTGCCTGGAGTCGGAGGACAGGTCCGGAAGCTTTCTTT
>TRBJ2-1|.|TRBV9|.
CASSVEGSSNEQFF
TGTGCCAGCAGCGTAGAGGGGTCGAGCAATGAGCAGTTCTTC
>TRBJ1-1|once|TRBV5-1|TRBD1
CASSSDRVHTEAFF
TGCGCCAGCAGCTCCGACAGGGTGCACACTGAAGCTTTCTTT
>TRBJ1-6|.|TRBV11-3|TRBD1
CASSLGPAGGRWNSPLHF
TGTGCCAGCAGCTTGGGGCCTGCAGGGGGCAGGTGGAATTCACCCCTCCACTTT
>TRBJ2-7|.|TRBV5-5|.
CASSLAAGVTGYEQYF
TGTGCCAGCAGCTTGGCGGCCGGGGTCACGGGGTACGAGCAGTACTTC
>TRBJ2-5|.|TRBV7-8|.
CASSSLGSRGETQYF
TGTGCCAGCAGCTCCTTAGGGTCTAGAGGGGAGACCCAGTACTTC
>TRBJ1-2|.|TRBV7-2|.
CASSSQVAGSGYTF
TGTGCCAGCAGCTCCCAAGTAGCTGGGTCGGGCTACACCTTC
>TRBJ2-5|.|TRBV5-1|TRBD2
CASSSGTSGTQETQYF
TGCGCCAGCAGCTCCGGGACTAGCGGAACCCAAGAGACCCAGTACTTC
>TRBJ2-7|.|TRBV30|TRBD1
CAWTIEGARAGRYEQYF
TGTGCCTGGACCATCGAGGGGGCGAGGGCAGGGCGATACGAGCAGTACTTC
>TRBJ2-7|.|TRBV6-2/TRBV6-3|TRBD1
CASSPGGASYEQYF
TGTGCCAGCAGCCCAGGGGGCGCTTCCTACGAGCAGTACTTC
>TRBJ2-7|.|TRBV15|.
CATSRDFRGWSYEQYF
TGTGCCACCAGCAGAGATTTCAGGGGATGGTCCTACGAGCAGTACTTC
>TRBJ2-7|.|TRBV28|.
CATRTDPYEQYF
TGTGCCACCCGGACAGACCCCTACGAGCAGTACTTC
>TRBJ2-5|.|TRBV19|.
CASSPGTGGQETQYF
TGTGCCAGTAGTCCAGGGACTGGCGGACAAGAGACCCAGTACTTC
>TRBJ2-7|.|TRBV6-7|TRBD2
CASTTDTSGISYEQYF
TGTGCCAGCACCACAGATACTAGCGGGATCTCCTACGAGCAGTACTTC
>TRBJ2-2|.|TRBV4-2|TRBD1
CASSQAVQGAGGELFF
TGTGCCAGCAGCCAAGCGGTGCAGGGGGCAGGCGGGGAGCTGTTTTTT
>TRBJ2-2|.|TRBV27|.
CASSQDRRGTGELFF
TGTGCCAGCAGTCAAGACAGAAGGGGTACCGGGGAGCTGTTTTTT
>TRBJ2-1|.|TRBV19|.
CASSITVATTEQFF
TGTGCCAGTAGTATAACGGTAGCCACCACTGAGCAGTTCTTC
>TRBJ2-7|.|TRBV21-1|.
CASSKARTSGRTYEQYF
TGTGCCAGCAGCAAAGCGAGGACTAGCGGGCGAACCTACGAGCAGTACTTC
>TRBJ1-5|.|TRBV9|.
CASSVARKPQHF
TGTGCCAGCAGCGTGGCCCGTAAGCCCCAGCATTTT
>TRBJ2-3|.|TRBV6-4|TRBD2
CASSDSGTSGTDTQYF
TGTGCCAGCAGTGACTCGGGGACTAGCGGCACAGATACGCAGTATTTT
>TRBJ2-3|.|TRBV18|TRBD2
CASSPLNKLAGGPDTQYF
TGTGCCAGCTCACCACTTAACAAACTAGCGGGAGGGCCAGATACGCAGTATTTT
>TRBJ1-1|.|TRBV2|.
CASSLDTPGWAFF
TGTGCCAGCAGTCTGGACACGCCCGGGTGGGCTTTCTTT
>TRBJ2-1|.|TRBV5-5|TRBD2
CASSWEGTRSYNEQFF
TGTGCCAGCAGCTGGGAGGGTACGAGGTCCTACAATGAGCAGTTCTTC
>TRBJ2-7|.|TRBV7-2|.
CASSLASSYEQYF
TGTGCCAGCAGCTTGGCTTCCTCCTACGAGCAGTACTTC
>TRBJ2-2|.|TRBV7-8|.
CASSLVERPKNTGELFF
TGTGCCAGCAGCTTAGTGGAGCGACCAAAGAACACCGGGGAGCTGTTTTTT
>TRBJ2-3|.|TRBV14|TRBD2
CASSPRLAGGPDTQYF
TGTGCCAGCAGCCCACGACTAGCGGGAGGGCCAGATACGCAGTATTTT
>TRBJ1-5|.|TRBV6-1|.
CASSEGWGGYQPQHF
TGTGCCAGCAGTGAAGGTTGGGGGGGCTATCAGCCCCAGCATTTT
>TRBJ2-7|.|TRBV5-1|.
CAGARCGPSYEQYF
TGCGCTGGTGCCCGTTGCGGGCCCTCCTACGAGCAGTACTTC
>TRBJ1-2|.|TRBV6-5|TRBD1
CASRAGTDGYTF
TGTGCCAGCAGAGCCGGGACAGATGGCTACACCTTC
>TRBJ1-1|once|TRBV6-5|TRBD1
CASSRTGGNTEAFF
TGTGCCAGCAGCCGGACAGGGGGGAACACTGAAGCTTTCTTT